This T cell receptor beta chain comes out of a study of blood T cells in healthy people across ages. General study findings and limits: Estimates of diversity drawn from one million T cells were considered underestimates. Among T cells, TCR beta diversity per million cells dropped roughly linearly as age rose. Fewer expanded clones and more diversity marked long-lived versus aged donors.

With 4 bases removed from V and 4 bases from J, the gap between germline ends came to 17 bases. The germline V gene encodes CDR1 SGHTA and CDR2 FQGNSA. This CDR3 has 16 residues. Primed by a sample-barcoded 5' primer and a J-beta primer mix, a second PCR proceeded for about 7 to 11 cycles. TCRdb re-called the 5' RACE reads through MiXCR, storing one row per CDR3 protein. This sample has roughly 1.9 million distinct CDR3 sequences, with 39% found just once. Regarding this clonotype: Its antigen is not identified.

Sequencing input: blood. The origin of this receptor is a human donor in good health. The genes are TRBV7-2 and TRBJ2-1, with a tentative D call TRBD1 (5 bases). Here the CDR3 reads CASSSETALGYNEQFF. The CDR3 DNA reads as TGTGCCAGCAGCTCCGAGACAGCCCTAGGGTACAATGAGCAGTTCTTC.